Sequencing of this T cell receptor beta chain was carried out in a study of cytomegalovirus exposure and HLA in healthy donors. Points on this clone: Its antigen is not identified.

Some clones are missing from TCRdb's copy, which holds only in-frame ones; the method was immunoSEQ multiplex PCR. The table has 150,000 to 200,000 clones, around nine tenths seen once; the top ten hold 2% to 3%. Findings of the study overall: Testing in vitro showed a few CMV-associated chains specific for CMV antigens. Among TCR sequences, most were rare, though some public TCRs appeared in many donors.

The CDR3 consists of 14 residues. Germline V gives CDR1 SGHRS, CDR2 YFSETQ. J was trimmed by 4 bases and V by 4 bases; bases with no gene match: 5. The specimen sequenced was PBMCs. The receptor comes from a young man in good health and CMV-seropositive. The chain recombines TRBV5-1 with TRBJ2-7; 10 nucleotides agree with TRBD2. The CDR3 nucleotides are TGCGCCAGCAGCACGGAGCGGGAGGGATACGAGCAGTACTTC. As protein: CASSTEREGYEQYF.